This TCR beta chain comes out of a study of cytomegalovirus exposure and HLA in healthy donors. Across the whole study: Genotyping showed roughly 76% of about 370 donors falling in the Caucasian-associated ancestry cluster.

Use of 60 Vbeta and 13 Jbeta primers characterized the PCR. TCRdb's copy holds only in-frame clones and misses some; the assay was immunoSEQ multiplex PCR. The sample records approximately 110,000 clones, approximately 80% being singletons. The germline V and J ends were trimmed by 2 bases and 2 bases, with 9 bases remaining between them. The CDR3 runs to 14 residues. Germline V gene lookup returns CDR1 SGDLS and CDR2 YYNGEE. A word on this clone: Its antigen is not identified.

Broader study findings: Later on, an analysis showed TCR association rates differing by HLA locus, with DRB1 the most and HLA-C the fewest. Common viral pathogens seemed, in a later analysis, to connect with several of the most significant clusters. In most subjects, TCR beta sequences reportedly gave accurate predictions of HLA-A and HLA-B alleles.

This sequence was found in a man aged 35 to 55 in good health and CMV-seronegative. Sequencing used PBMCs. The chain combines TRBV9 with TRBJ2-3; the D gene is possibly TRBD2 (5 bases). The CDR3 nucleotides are TGTGCCAGCAGCGTCGGGGATGACACAGATACGCAGTATTTT. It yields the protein CASSVGDDTDTQYF.